A selection of T cell receptor beta chains follows, all from one sample in a study of T cell responses to AZD1222 COVID-19 vaccine. Libraries were prepared by immunoSEQ multiplex PCR; TCRdb keeps only in-frame clonotypes and omits some of them. Of fewer than 200,000 clones listed, approximately 90% were seen once; the top ten hold over 4%. Sample: peripheral blood, taken 28 days after the second AZD1222 dose. Source of these receptors: an adult who received the AZD1222 COVID-19 vaccine. Each CDR3 is given without its conserved first and last residue.

V	J	CDR3
TRBV6-5	TRBJ2-1	ASSIRQGQKGEQF
TRBV13	TRBJ2-2	ASSPEGGGLTGELF
TRBV15	TRBJ1-4	ATTRGSGEKLF
TRBV19	TRBJ1-2	ASSMGGLYGYT
TRBV18	TRBJ1-3	ASSPAQLSDLPIY
TRBV5-8	TRBJ1-5	ASSRDSNQPQH
TRBV3-1/TRBV3-2	TRBJ1-5	ASSQTGGDSNQPQH
TRBV6-5	TRBJ1-2	ASATGVWDGYT
TRBV5-4	TRBJ1-2	ASSPPQDRDSGYT
TRBV18	TRBJ2-1	ASSPVIVFGANNEQF
TRBV29-1	TRBJ1-2	SVEDRGGNYGYT
TRBV12-3/TRBV12-4	TRBJ1-1	ASSLVFSTEAF
TRBV18	TRBJ1-1	ASSPPVNTEAF
TRBV7-9	TRBJ2-1	ASSPGLATTYNEQF
TRBV7-9	TRBJ1-5	ASSLSGRGPHNQPQH
TRBV19	TRBJ1-6	ASSIEGVRTSSYNSPLH
TRBV5-1	TRBJ1-1	ASSLAAGGTEAF
TRBV19	TRBJ1-5	ASSIYRGLNQPQH